This entry describes one T cell receptor beta chain. The data were produced by immunoSEQ multiplex PCR, yet TCRdb's version contains in-frame clones alone and is incomplete. This sample has 150,000 to 200,000 clones, with more than 70% found just once. The data derive from a study of blood T cell repertoires in COVID-19. V shed 0 bases and J shed 0 bases, with 8 bases lying between them. The germline gives CDR1 LNHDA, CDR2 SQIVND (reference sequence). There are 15 residues in the CDR3. The rearrangement joins TRBV19 to TRBJ1-2; D remains unclear. This clonotype originated in a man aged 50-59 years with active or convalescent COVID-19. The specimen was peripheral blood. The CDR3 region is CASSIEFLTNYGYTF. The CDR3 DNA sequence: TGTGCCAGTAGTATAGAGTTCCTAACTAACTATGGCTACACCTTC. Combining the CDR3 with reference TRBV19 and TRBJ1-2 gives the whole variable domain DGGITQSPKYLFRKEGQNVTLSCEQNLNHDAMYWYRQDPGQGLRLIYYSQIVNDFQKGDIAEGYSVSREKKESFPLTVTSAQKNPTAFYLCASSIEFLTNYGYTFGSGTRLTVV.